Shown below are 5 T cell receptor beta chains from a single sample sequenced in a study of blood T cells in healthy people across ages. A second PCR, run for about 6 to 11 cycles, used a sample-barcoded 5' primer plus a J-beta primer mix. Each CDR3 protein is one row after TCRdb ran MiXCR on the 5' RACE reads. The sample yields 600,000 or so distinct CDR3 sequences, around 48% seen once. Sample: blood. These receptor sequences come from an older man in good health.

The chain employs TRBV7-2 and TRBJ2-5; D gene unclear. This CDR3 has 13 amino acids. Germline V gives CDR1 SGHTA, CDR2 FQGNSA. Trimming removed 4 bases at V and 11 bases at J, with 17 bases between. CDR3 in amino acids: CASSSESRAPQYF. The CDR3 region has the DNA TGTGCCAGCAGCTCTGAAAGCCGGGCGCCGCAGTACTTC.

This clonotype is a singleton in its sample. This sequence joins TRBV5-1 and TRBJ2-3; a possible D gene is TRBD1 (6 bases). This CDR3 contains 18 residues. Trimming cost V 3 bases and J 1 base, with 21 bases left between them. Germline V lookup: CDR1 SGHRS, CDR2 YFSETQ. The CDR3 loop is CASSSLPRGPGGTDTQYF. The CDR3 DNA follows: TGCGCCAGCAGCTCCTTGCCCCGTGGGCCAGGGGGCACAGATACGCAGTATTTT. Looking up the rest from reference TRBV5-1 and TRBJ2-3 gives the full variable domain: KAGVTQTPRYLIKTRGQQVTLSCSPISGHRSVSWYQQTPGQGLQFLFEYFSETQRNKGNFPGRFSGRQFSNSRSEMNVSTLELGDSALYLCASSSLPRGPGGTDTQYFGPGTRLTVL.

This clonotype was picked up many times. The V call is TRBV4-3, the J call TRBJ2-1; 9 bases fit TRBD1. CDR1 is LGHNA and CDR2 is YSLEER in the germline V gene. Trimming removed 1 base from V and 10 bases from J; junction bases left unmatched: 5. The CDR3 runs 14 residues. The DNA for the CDR3 is TGCGCCAGCAGCCAAGGGACAGGGGCGGGAGAGCAGTTCTTC. The encoded protein is CASSQGTGAGEQFF.

The rearrangement links TRBV20-1 to TRBJ1-1; D remains unclear. Germline CDR1 is DFQATT and CDR2 is SNEGSKA (reference sequence). This CDR3 has 12 amino acids. Deletions cut 7 bases from V and 1 base from J, with 10 bases between. The CDR3: CSVPHTNTEAFF. DNA of the CDR3: TGCAGTGTCCCACATACGAACACTGAAGCTTTCTTT.

Details on this clonotype: Sequence at one end of the junction differs from germline and may be a read error. This sequence joins TRBV5-1 and TRBJ2-1; 14 nucleotides align to TRBD2. The CDR3 sequence is 17 residues long. Germline V gene sequence: CDR1 SGHRS, CDR2 YFSETQ. The CDR3 DNA follows: TGCGCCTGCAGCGTATCCGGGACTAGCGGGAGTACCAATGAGCAGTTCTTC. Its protein product is CACSVSGTSGSTNEQFF. Filled out from reference TRBV5-1 and TRBJ2-1, the complete variable domain reads KAGVTQTPRYLIKTRGQQVTLSCSPISGHRSVSWYQQTPGQGLQFLFEYFSETQRNKGNFPGRFSGRQFSNSRSEMNVSTLELGDSALYLCACSVSGTSGSTNEQFFGPGTRLTVL.